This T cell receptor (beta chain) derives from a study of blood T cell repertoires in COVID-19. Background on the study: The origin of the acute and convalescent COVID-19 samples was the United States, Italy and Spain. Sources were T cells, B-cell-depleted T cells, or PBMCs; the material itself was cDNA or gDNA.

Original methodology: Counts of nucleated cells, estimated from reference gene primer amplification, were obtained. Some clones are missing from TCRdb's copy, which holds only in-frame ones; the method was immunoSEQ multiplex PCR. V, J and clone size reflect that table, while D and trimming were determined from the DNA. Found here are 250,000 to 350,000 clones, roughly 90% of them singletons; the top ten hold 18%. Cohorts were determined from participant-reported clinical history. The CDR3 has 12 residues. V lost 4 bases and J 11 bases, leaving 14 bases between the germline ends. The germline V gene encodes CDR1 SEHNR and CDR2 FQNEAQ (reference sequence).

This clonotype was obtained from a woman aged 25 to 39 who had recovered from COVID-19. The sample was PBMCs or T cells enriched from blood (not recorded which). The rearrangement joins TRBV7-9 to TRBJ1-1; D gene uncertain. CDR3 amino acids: CASSSFSELAFF. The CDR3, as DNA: TGTGCCAGCAGCTCGTTTTCGGAGTTGGCTTTCTTT.